This TCR beta chain came from a study of technical replicates of blood from four donors. Using immunoSEQ multiplex PCR, the repertoire was profiled, and TCRdb retains in-frame clones only, with some absent. The data show over 70,000 clones, with approximately 95% seen just once and roughly 0.35% held by the top ten. This clone was detected once. The CDR3 loop spans 17 amino acids. V lost 3 bases to trimming and J lost 3 bases, with 21 bases between them. Looked up from germline, CDR1 is LNHDA and CDR2 is SQIVND (reference sequence). The chain combines TRBV19 with TRBJ2-7; tentative D call: TRBD1 (6 bases). The sequencing sample was made of T cells isolated from PBMCs. The clonotype was recovered from a human donor in good health. CDR3 protein: CASSISFVSGEYYEQYF. The DNA of the CDR3 is TGTGCCAGTAGTATCTCTTTTGTGTCAGGGGAATACTACGAGCAGTACTTC.